Below, 9 T cell receptor beta chains from the same sample are listed, as sequenced in a study of T cells in women clearing cervical HPV infection. Produced via immunoSEQ multiplex PCR; TCRdb's table is partial and in-frame only. Its clone listing holds about 26,000 clones. Sequencing used blood buffy coat. The source is a woman aged 18 to 75 with a cervical HPV16 infection that either progressed to CIN3+ or cleared (not recorded which).

Details on this clone: The read comes to an end 3 residues before the CDR3 does, leaving the germline J gene to fill in the end. The rearrangement links TRBV29-1 to TRBJ1-1; D call uncertain. V was pared by 7 bases and J by 3 bases, with 15 bases between. The CDR3 is made up of 13 amino acids. Germline CDR1 and CDR2: SQVTM and ANQGSEA. The sequenced part of the CDR3 DNA is TGCAGCGCACTCCCGGGGTCTGACACTGAA. Amino acid sequence: CSALPGSDTE. The full CDR3 protein is CSALPGSDTEAFF.

Of note for this clone: The read ends 3 residues early relative to the CDR3; the germline J gene fills the gap. J is TRBJ2-3 and V is TRBV5-1; maybe TRBD1 (6 bases). The CDR3 has 15 amino acids. Per the germline V gene, CDR1 is SGHRS and CDR2 is YFSETQ. CDR3 DNA (partial): TGCGCCAGCAGCTCACAGGGTGTAGACAAGGAGACG. Translation gives CASSSQGVDKET. The entire CDR3 reads CASSSQGVDKETQYF.

Of note for this clone: The observed sequence ends 3 residues before the CDR3 terminus, with the missing tail filled in from the germline J gene. V gene TRBV2 combines with J gene TRBJ1-5, with TRBD1 identical over 9 bases. This CDR3 is 16 amino acids long. Germline V gene data show CDR1 as SNHLY and CDR2 as FYNNEI. The ends lost 6 bases at V and 2 bases at J; junction bases unmatched: 8. CDR3 DNA (partial): TGTGCCAGCAGCTCGCGGGACAGGGTTGGCAATCAGCCC. As protein: CASSSRDRVGNQP. The entire CDR3 protein is CASSSRDRVGNQPQHF. The whole variable domain, remainder taken from reference TRBV2 and TRBJ1-5, is EPEVTQTPSHQVTQMGQEVILRCVPISNHLYFYWYRQILGQKVEFLVSFYNNEISEKSEIFDDQFSVERPDGSNFTLKIRSTKLEDSAMYFCASSSRDRVGNQPQHFGDGTRLSIL.

For this clone: The read ends 3 residues before the CDR3 terminus; that terminus is restored from the germline J gene. This chain links TRBV4-2 with TRBJ1-2, with TRBD1 matching over 7 bases. CDR1 and CDR2 (germline): LGHNA, YNFKEQ. The CDR3 spans 16 residues. The covered CDR3 bases are TGTGCCAGCAGCCAAGGCGCGACAGGGTATTTGCGGGGC. Its translation is CASSQGATGYLRG. In full, the CDR3 is CASSQGATGYLRGYTF.

The CDR3 protein is CASSQGLGAGAFF. The CDR3 DNA, read in part, is TGTGCCAGCAGCCAGGGGTTGGGGGCGGGA. The chain is built from TRBV7-9 and TRBJ1-1, with D perhaps matching TRBD1 (6 bases). With the read ending 3 residues before the CDR3 end, the germline J gene is used to fill in that end. Germline values: CDR1 SEHNR, CDR2 FQNEAQ (reference sequence). The length of the CDR3 is 13 residues. Filled out from reference TRBV7-9 and TRBJ1-1, the complete variable domain reads DTGVSQNPRHKITKRGQNVTFRCDPISEHNRLYWYRQTLGQGPEFLTYFQNEAQLEKSRLLSDRFSAERPKGSFSTLEIQRTEQGDSAMYLCASSQGLGAGAFFGQGTRLTVV.

With respect to this clone: The read ends 3 residues before the CDR3 terminus; that terminus is restored from the germline J gene. The rearrangement links TRBV5-1 to TRBJ2-5, with D possibly being TRBD1 (6 bases). The germline V and J ends were trimmed by 0 bases and 0 bases, with 9 bases remaining between them. The CDR3 spans 15 residues. Germline values: CDR1 SGHRS, CDR2 YFSETQ. The CDR3 DNA, read in part, is TGCGCCAGCAGCTTGGCGCAGGGGTACCAAGAGACC. This sequence encodes CASSLAQGYQET. The whole CDR3 protein is CASSLAQGYQETQYF. The full variable domain, completed using reference TRBV5-1 and TRBJ2-5, is KAGVTQTPRYLIKTRGQQVTLSCSPISGHRSVSWYQQTPGQGLQFLFEYFSETQRNKGNFPGRFSGRQFSNSRSEMNVSTLELGDSALYLCASSLAQGYQETQYFGPGTRLLVL.

Concerning this clone: The CDR3 end is not reached by the read, which stops 3 residues before it; the germline J gene fills it in. The chain has TRBV20-1 and TRBJ1-2; the D gene is possibly TRBD1 (5 bases). Germline CDR1 DFQATT, CDR2 SNEGSKA (reference sequence). CDR3 size: 15 residues. Trimming left V 4 bases short and J 2 bases short, with 17 bases between. CDR3 region: CSATTPGLANYGYTF. The CDR3 bases that were read are TGCAGTGCTACTACTCCGGGACTAGCAAACTATGGC.

Points on this clone: Sequencing ends 3 residues short of the CDR3 end; the germline J gene provides the rest. Distinct nucleotide sequences in the sample also encode this CDR3. The rearrangement links TRBV18 to TRBJ2-7, with 9 bases identical to TRBD1. The germline V gene encodes CDR1 KGHSH and CDR2 LQKENI. This CDR3 is built from 14 residues. V dropped 3 bases and J dropped 1; count of bases not matched to a gene: 1. The CDR3 reads CASSPGQGSYEQYF. The sequenced part of the CDR3 DNA is TGTGCCAGCTCACCGGGACAGGGTTCCTACGAG.

For this clone: The sequenced fragment ends 3 residues before the CDR3 boundary, so the rest is inferred from the germline J gene. The V and J genes are TRBV15 and TRBJ1-5; D may be TRBD1 (5 bases). Germline V CDR1 and CDR2: LNHNV, YYDKDF (reference sequence). V lost 1 base and J lost 3, with 10 bases in between. CDR3 size: 15 residues. The CDR3 region is CATSRGRGPNQPQHF. The sequenced CDR3 bases are TGTGCCACCAGCAGAGGAAGGGGCCCCAATCAGCCC.